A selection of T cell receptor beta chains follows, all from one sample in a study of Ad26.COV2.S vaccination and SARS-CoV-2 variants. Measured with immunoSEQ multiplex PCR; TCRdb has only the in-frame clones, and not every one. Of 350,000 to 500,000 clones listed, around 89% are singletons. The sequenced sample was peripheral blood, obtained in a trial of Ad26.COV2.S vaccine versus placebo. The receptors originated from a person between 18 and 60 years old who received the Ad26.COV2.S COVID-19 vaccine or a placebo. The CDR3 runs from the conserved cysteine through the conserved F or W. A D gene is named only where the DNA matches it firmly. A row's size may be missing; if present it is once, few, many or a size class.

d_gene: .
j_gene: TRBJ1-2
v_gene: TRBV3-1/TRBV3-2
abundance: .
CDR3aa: CASTGEAGYGYTF
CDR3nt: TGTGCCAGCACCGGGGAGGCGGGCTATGGCTACACCTTC

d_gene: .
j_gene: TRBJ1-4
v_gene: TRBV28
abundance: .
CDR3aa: CASSEGNEKLFF
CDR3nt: TGTGCCAGCAGTGAGGGGAATGAAAAACTGTTTTTT

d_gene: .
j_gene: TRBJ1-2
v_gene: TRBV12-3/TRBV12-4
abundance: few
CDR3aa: CASRPTTDYGYTF
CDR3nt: TGTGCCAGCAGACCCACGACGGACTATGGCTACACCTTC

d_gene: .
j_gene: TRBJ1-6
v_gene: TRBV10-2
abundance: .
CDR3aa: CASSVSDSTGSYNSPLHF
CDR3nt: TGCGCCAGCAGTGTCTCGGACAGTACAGGATCCTATAATTCACCCCTCCACTTT

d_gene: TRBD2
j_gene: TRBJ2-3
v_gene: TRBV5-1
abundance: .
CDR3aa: CASSSRGGKDTQYF
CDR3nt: TGCGCCAGCAGTTCTCGGGGGGGAAAAGATACGCAGTATTTT

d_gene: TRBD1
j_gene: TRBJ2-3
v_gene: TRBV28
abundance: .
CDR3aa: CASSRDRGTDTQYF
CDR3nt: TGTGCCAGCAGTAGGGACAGGGGTACAGATACGCAGTATTTT

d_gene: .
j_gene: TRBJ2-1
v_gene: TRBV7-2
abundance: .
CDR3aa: CASSPGTPGSYFF
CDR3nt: TGTGCCAGCAGCCCTGGGACACCTGGTTCGTACTTCTTC

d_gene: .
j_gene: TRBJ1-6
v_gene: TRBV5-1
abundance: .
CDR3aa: CASSLAGGTPLHF
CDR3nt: TGCGCCAGCAGCTTGGCCGGAGGGACACCCCTCCACTTT

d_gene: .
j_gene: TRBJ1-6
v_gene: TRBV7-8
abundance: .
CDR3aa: CASSLSLGIESPLHF
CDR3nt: TGTGCCAGCAGCTTATCTCTGGGTATAGAGTCACCCCTCCACTTT

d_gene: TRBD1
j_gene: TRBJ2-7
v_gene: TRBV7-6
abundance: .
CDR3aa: CASSAGTVYEQYF
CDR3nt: TGTGCCAGCAGCGCCGGGACAGTCTACGAGCAGTACTTC

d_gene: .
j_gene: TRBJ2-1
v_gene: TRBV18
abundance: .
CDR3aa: CASSPSRWEQFF
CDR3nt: TGTGCCAGCTCACCCTCGAGGTGGGAGCAGTTCTTC

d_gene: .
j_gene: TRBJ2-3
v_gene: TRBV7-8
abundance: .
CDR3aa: CASSRTRAADTQYF
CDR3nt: TGTGCCAGCAGCCGGACGAGGGCCGCAGATACGCAGTATTTT

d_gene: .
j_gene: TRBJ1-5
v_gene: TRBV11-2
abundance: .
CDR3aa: CASSGTGTVKRQPQHF
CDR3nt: TGTGCCAGCAGCGGGACCGGCACGGTGAAGCGTCAGCCCCAGCATTTT

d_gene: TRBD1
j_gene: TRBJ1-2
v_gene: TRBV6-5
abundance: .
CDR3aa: CASSTMTGGSYGYTF
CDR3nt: TGTGCCAGCAGTACTATGACAGGGGGTTCGTATGGCTACACCTTC

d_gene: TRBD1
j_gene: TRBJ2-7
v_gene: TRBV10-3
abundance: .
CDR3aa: CAISGRGQGRREQYF
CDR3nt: TGTGCCATCAGTGGAAGAGGACAGGGGAGGAGGGAGCAGTACTTC

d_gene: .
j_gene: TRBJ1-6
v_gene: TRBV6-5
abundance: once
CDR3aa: CASTPLVGGNSPLHF
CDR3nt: TGTGCCAGCACCCCCCTGGTAGGGGGGAATTCACCCCTCCACTTT

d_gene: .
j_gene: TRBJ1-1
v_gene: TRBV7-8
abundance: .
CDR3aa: CASSLEVNTEAFF
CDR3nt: TGTGCCAGCAGCTTAGAAGTGAACACTGAAGCTTTCTTT

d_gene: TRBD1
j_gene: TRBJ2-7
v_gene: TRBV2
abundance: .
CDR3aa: CASSEDRGNYEQYF
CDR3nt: TGTGCCAGCAGTGAGGACAGGGGGAACTACGAGCAGTACTTC

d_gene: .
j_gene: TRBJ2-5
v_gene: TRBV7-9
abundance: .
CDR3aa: CASSSGAETQYF
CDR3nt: TGTGCCAGCAGCTCAGGGGCTGAGACCCAGTACTTC

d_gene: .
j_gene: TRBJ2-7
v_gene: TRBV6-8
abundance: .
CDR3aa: CASSPPGCGKSIYEQYF
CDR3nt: TGTGCCAGCAGTCCCCCAGGGTGCGGGAAATCAATCTACGAGCAGTACTTC